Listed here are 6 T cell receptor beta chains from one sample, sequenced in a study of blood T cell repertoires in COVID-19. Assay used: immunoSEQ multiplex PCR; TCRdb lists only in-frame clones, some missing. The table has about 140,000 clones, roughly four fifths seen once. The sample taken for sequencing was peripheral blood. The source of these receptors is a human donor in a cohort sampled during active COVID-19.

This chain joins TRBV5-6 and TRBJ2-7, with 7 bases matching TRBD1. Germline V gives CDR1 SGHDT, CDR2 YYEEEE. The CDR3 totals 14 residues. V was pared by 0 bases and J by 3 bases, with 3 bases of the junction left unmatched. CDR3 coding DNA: TGTGCCAGCAGCTTGGCCGGGACAGACTACGAGCAGTACTTC. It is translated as CASSLAGTDYEQYF.

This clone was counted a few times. The CDR3, as DNA: TGTGCCAGCTCACCAACCCGGGACAGTGAGCAGTTCTTC. Translation gives CASSPTRDSEQFF. This chain joins TRBV18 and TRBJ2-1; 7 bases are a match to TRBD1. The CDR3 sequence is 13 residues long. Germline V gene data show CDR1 as KGHSH and CDR2 as LQKENI. After removal of 2 bases from V and 9 bases from J, the junction contained 4 bases not matched to a gene.

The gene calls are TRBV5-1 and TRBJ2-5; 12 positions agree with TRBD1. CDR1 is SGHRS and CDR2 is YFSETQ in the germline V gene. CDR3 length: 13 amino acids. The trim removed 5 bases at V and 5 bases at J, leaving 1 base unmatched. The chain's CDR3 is CASRGQGAETQYF. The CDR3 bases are TGCGCCAGCAGGGGACAGGGGGCTGAGACCCAGTACTTC. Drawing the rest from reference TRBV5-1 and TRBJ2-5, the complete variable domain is KAGVTQTPRYLIKTRGQQVTLSCSPISGHRSVSWYQQTPGQGLQFLFEYFSETQRNKGNFPGRFSGRQFSNSRSEMNVSTLELGDSALYLCASRGQGAETQYFGPGTRLLVL.

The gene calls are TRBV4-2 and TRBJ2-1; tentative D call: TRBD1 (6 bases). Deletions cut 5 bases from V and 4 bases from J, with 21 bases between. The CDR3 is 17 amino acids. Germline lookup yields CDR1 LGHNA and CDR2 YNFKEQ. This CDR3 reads CASSAFTGPSGYNEQFF. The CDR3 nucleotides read TGTGCCAGCAGCGCGTTCACAGGGCCCTCAGGGTACAATGAGCAGTTCTTC.

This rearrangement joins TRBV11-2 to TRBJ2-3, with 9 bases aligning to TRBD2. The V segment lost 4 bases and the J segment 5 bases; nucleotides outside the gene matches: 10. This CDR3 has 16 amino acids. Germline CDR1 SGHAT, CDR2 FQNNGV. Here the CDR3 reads CASSSLAGVAGDTQYF. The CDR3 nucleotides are TGTGCCAGCAGCTCCTTAGCGGGGGTGGCAGGAGATACGCAGTATTTT. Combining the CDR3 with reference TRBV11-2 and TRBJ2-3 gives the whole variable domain EAGVAQSPRYKIIEKRQSVAFWCNPISGHATLYWYQQILGQGPKLLIQFQNNGVVDDSQLPKDRFSAERLKGVDSTLKIQPAKLEDSAVYLCASSSLAGVAGDTQYFGPGTRLTVL.

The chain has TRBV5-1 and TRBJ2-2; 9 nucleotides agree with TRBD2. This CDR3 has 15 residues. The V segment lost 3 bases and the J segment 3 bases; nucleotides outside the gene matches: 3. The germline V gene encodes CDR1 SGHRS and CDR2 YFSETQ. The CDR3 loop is CASSSGGGDTGELFF. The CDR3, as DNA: TGCGCCAGCAGCTCCGGCGGGGGGGACACCGGGGAGCTGTTTTTT.